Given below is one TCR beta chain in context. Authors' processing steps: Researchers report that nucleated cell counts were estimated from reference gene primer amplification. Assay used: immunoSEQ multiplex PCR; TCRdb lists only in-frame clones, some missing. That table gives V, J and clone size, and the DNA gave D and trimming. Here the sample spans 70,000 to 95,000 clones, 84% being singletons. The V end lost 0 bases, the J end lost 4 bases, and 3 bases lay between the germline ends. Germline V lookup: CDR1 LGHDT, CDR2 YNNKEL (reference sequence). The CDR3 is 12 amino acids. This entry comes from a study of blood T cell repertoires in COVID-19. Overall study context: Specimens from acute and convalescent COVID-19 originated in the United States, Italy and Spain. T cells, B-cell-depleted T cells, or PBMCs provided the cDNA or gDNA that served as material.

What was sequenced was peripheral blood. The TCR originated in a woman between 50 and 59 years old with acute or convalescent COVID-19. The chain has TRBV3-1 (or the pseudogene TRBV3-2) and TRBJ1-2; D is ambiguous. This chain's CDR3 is CASSQELYGYTF. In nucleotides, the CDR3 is TGTGCCAGCAGCCAAGAACTCTATGGCTACACCTTC.